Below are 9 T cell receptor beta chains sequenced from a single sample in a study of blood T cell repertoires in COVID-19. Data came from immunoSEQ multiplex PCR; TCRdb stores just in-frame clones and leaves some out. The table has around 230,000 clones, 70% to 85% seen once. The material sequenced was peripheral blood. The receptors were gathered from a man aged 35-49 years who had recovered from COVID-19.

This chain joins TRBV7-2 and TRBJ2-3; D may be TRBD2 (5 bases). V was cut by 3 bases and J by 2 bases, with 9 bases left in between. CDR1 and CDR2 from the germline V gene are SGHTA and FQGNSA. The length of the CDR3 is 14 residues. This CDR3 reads CASSFDGNTDTQYF. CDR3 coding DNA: TGTGCCAGCAGCTTTGACGGGAACACAGATACGCAGTATTTT. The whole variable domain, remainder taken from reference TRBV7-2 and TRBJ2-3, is GAGVSQSPSNKVTEKGKDVELRCDPISGHTALYWYRQSLGQGLEFLIYFQGNSAPDKSGLPSDRFSAERTGGSVSTLTIQRTQQEDSAVYLCASSFDGNTDTQYFGPGTRLTVL.

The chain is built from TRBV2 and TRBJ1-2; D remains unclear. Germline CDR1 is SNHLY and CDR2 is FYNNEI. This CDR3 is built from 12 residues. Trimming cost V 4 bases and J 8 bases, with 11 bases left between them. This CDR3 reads CASSVSGRGYTF. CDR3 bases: TGTGCCAGCAGTGTTTCCGGGAGAGGCTACACCTTC.

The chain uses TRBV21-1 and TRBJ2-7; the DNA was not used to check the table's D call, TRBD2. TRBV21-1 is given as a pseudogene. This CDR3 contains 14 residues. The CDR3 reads CASWGLAEPYEQYF. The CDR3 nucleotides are TGTGCCAGCTGGGGACTAGCGGAGCCCTACGAGCAGTACTTC.

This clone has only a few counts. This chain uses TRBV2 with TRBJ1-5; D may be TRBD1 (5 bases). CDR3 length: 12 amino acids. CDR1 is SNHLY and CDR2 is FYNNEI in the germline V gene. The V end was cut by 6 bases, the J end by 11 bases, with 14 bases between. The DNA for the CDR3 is TGTGCCAGCAGAGGGGAGGCCCCTGCCCAGCATTTT. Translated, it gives CASRGEAPAQHF.

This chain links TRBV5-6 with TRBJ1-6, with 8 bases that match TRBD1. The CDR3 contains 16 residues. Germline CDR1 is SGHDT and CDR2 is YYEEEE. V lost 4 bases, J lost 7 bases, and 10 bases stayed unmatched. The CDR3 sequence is CASSPPRQGRNSPLHF. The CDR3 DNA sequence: TGTGCCAGCAGCCCACCACGACAGGGGAGAAATTCACCCCTCCACTTT.

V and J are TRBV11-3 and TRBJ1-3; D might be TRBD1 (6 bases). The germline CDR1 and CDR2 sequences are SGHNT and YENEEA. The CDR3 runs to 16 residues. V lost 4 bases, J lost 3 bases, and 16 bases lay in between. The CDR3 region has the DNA TGTGCCAGCAGCTCGGACAGTGGGGGGGATGGAAACACCATATATTTT. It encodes CASSSDSGGDGNTIYF.

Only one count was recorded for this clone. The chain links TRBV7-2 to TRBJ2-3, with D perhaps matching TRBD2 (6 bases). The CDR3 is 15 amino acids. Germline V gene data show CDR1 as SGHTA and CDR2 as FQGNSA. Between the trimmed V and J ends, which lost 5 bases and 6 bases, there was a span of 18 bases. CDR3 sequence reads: CASSPQSGLWDTQYF. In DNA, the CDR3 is TGTGCCAGCAGCCCCCAAAGCGGGTTGTGGGATACGCAGTATTTT.

The CDR3 DNA sequence: TGTGCCAGCAGCTTAGGTGTAGCGGGAAGCGCAGATACGCAGTATTTT. Amino acid sequence: CASSLGVAGSADTQYF. The rearrangement joins TRBV7-6 to TRBJ2-3, with TRBD2 matching 8 bases. Per the germline V gene, CDR1 is SGHVS and CDR2 is FNYEAQ. The CDR3 spans 16 residues. Trimming cost V 1 base and J 4 bases; bases outside gene matches: 7.

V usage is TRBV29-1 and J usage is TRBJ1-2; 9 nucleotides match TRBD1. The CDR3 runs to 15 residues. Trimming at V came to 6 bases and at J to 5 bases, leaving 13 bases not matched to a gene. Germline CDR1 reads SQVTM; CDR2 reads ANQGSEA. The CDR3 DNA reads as TGCAGCGTAGATACATATCTGACAGGGGGGTATGGCTACACCTTC. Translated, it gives CSVDTYLTGGYGYTF.